The clone carrying this T cell receptor beta chain was seen once. The assay was immunoSEQ multiplex PCR, and TCRdb's table has in-frame clones only and misses some. Among about 400,000 clones listed, roughly 86% were seen once. The data were taken from a study of blood T cell repertoires in COVID-19. Germline-derived CDR1 and CDR2 are SGHNT and YENEEA. This CDR3 has 15 residues. Trimming pared 4 bases from V and 0 bases from J, leaving 11 bases between. Sequencing was done on a sample of PBMCs or T cells enriched from blood (not recorded which). The V gene is TRBV11-3, the J gene TRBJ2-3; D unresolved. This receptor was obtained from a woman aged 40-49 years with acute COVID-19. Here the CDR3 reads CASSSSGQSTDTQYF. CDR3 DNA sequence: TGTGCCAGCAGCTCAAGTGGGCAGAGCACAGATACGCAGTATTTT.